The rows below give T cell receptor beta chains drawn from one sample of a study of control samples from healthy donors and cancer patients. Generated by immunoSEQ multiplex PCR, the TCRdb table keeps only in-frame clones and is missing some. Here the sample spans 150,000 to 200,000 clones, approximately 90% being singletons. The sequencing sample was made of blood. These receptors were taken from a woman in her twenties or thirties in good health. Both conserved end residues are trimmed from each CDR3. Fields, in order: clone size, J gene, V gene, CDR3 protein. A clone size is listed for some rows: how often the clone was seen (once, few, many), or a class if it is expanded.

>-|TRBJ1-2|TRBV3-1/TRBV3-2
ASSQDRGQGQDYGYT
>-|TRBJ1-1|TRBV28
ASSLRQGNKNTEAF
>-|TRBJ2-3|TRBV27
ASSPRGGDTQY
>-|TRBJ2-7|TRBV7-2
ASSSSPLYLTYEQY
>once|TRBJ2-1|TRBV7-2
ASSLGRGLSYNEQF
>-|TRBJ1-5|TRBV30
AWSVRGNQPQH
>-|TRBJ1-2|TRBV5-5
ASSQGGYTNYGYT
>-|TRBJ2-1|TRBV14
ASSDLMAGGVSEQF
>-|TRBJ1-5|TRBV27
ASSLFSSQPQH
>-|TRBJ2-3|TRBV7-3
ASSLKVGGTDTQY
>-|TRBJ1-2|TRBV9
ASSVVDARDGYT
>-|TRBJ2-7|TRBV6-2/TRBV6-3
ASSYSTVAGFSYEQY
>-|TRBJ2-2|TRBV29-1
SVDEGYNTGELF
>-|TRBJ1-2|TRBV7-3
ASRSPTGANGYT
>-|TRBJ2-7|TRBV6-2/TRBV6-3
ASSIPDRVSDEQY
>few|TRBJ1-2|TRBV28
ASSPPDRGFYGYT
>-|TRBJ1-1|TRBV6-6
ASSTRTEAF
>-|TRBJ2-1|TRBV5-1
ASRAGPNEQF
>-|TRBJ2-2|TRBV7-3
ASSWGIGTGELF
>-|TRBJ2-3|TRBV19
ASSMGYGTDTQY
>-|TRBJ2-7|TRBV28
ASTGLAGGRGYEQY
>few|TRBJ2-3|TRBV24-1
ATSDLKRGSGTDTQY
>-|TRBJ2-7|TRBV15
ATSSALDLSYEQY
>-|TRBJ2-2|TRBV4-1
ASSQTGGTGELF
>few|TRBJ1-2|TRBV28
ASSWGQGIDGYT
>-|TRBJ1-5|TRBV10-2
ASAGTANQPQH
>-|TRBJ1-4|TRBV12-5
ASGTGTEKLF
>-|TRBJ2-3|TRBV7-3
ASSIAGLASGTQY
>-|TRBJ1-5|TRBV5-1
ASSLGGDQPQH
>-|TRBJ1-5|TRBV28
ASRGTGEFQPQH
>-|TRBJ2-5|TRBV5-6
ASSFRGRLLEETQY
>-|TRBJ2-2|TRBV19
AARGGGGAVRTGELF
>-|TRBJ2-1|TRBV2
ASSEAGLGLWEF
>-|TRBJ2-1|TRBV9
ASRPLSGNEQF
>-|TRBJ2-3|TRBV11-3
ASSLGEASTDTQY
>-|TRBJ2-7|TRBV3-1/TRBV3-2
ASSLDAGHQLASYEQY
>-|TRBJ2-1|TRBV4-3
ASSSGFAGTYNEQF
>few|TRBJ1-1|TRBV7-3
ASSPEVNTEAF
>-|TRBJ2-1|TRBV2
ASGGLPNEQF
>-|TRBJ1-3|TRBV6-6
ASSPRELAGNTIY
>-|TRBJ2-1|TRBV11-2
ASSPSALEQF
>-|TRBJ2-7|TRBV6-5
ASSYSGQGPYEQY
>-|TRBJ1-2|TRBV6-1
ASSERTGGAYGYT
>-|TRBJ2-1|TRBV19
ASSPLAGGIYNEQF
>-|TRBJ2-7|TRBV25-1
ASRRQGNYEQY
>-|TRBJ2-3|TRBV18
ASSLGGTDTQY